The following is a T cell receptor (beta chain) sequence with its context. This specimen comes from a study of cytomegalovirus exposure and HLA in healthy donors. The PCR had 60 Vbeta and 13 Jbeta primers. Repertoires were generated with immunoSEQ multiplex PCR, while TCRdb's copy carries only in-frame clones and drops some. The table for this sample gives about 200,000 clones. This CDR3 region has 13 residues. Germline assignment: CDR1 SQVTM and CDR2 ANQGSEA. Unmatched junction bases numbered 9, after V lost 7 bases and J lost 9 bases. This receptor was taken from a girl aged 2 to 10 in good health and CMV-seropositive. The sample taken for sequencing was PBMCs. This sequence joins TRBV29-1 and TRBJ2-1; 10 nucleotides match TRBD1. CDR3 residues: CSAAGDRGLEQFF. CDR3 sequence (DNA): TGCAGCGCCGCAGGGGACAGGGGCCTTGAGCAGTTCTTC.